This T cell receptor (beta chain) stems from a study of CD8 T cells in seronegative destructive rheumatoid arthritis (dated by TCRdb to 2018 to 2021). About the investigation overall: Biological drugs were being received by seven of the eight CND-RA patients at the time of sampling. Researchers compared peripheral CD8+ TCRbeta repertoires from patients with CCP-negative destructive rheumatoid arthritis (CND-RA) against repertoires from newly diagnosed seropositive RA, seronegative RA and healthy controls. The seropositive RA, seronegative RA and healthy control comparison cohorts were taken from a previously published TCRbeta dataset and were not newly sequenced.

A negative result on the clinical CCP2 antibody test was shown by CND-RA patients, and progression of joint destruction was observed despite active therapy. Every CND-RA patient showed typical joint destruction in the wrists and ankles and had failed conventional anti-rheumatic therapy. CND-RA patients were sampled after long disease histories, spanning decades in several cases, rather than at diagnosis. Fifty millilitres of EDTA-anticoagulated peripheral blood were collected from each patient. Ficoll-Paque PLUS density gradient separation was used to isolate peripheral blood mononuclear cells. AutoMACS magnetic bead positive selection was used to isolate CD8+ cells from fresh or cryopreserved PBMCs, and purity was verified by flow cytometry. Nucleospin Tissue or Tissue XS kits were used to extract genomic DNA, which was then quantified on a Qubit 2.0 fluorometer. Genomic DNA from CD8+ cells was used for TCRbeta sequencing, which was performed according to the manufacturer's instructions. A genomics technology centre in Finland ran the TCRbeta sequencing, which was done with the immunoSEQ assay. In the original analysis: Clonotype tables generated by the immunoSEQ preprocessing pipeline were converted into VDJtools format, and non-productive clonotypes were filtered out. Samples below 10,000 reads were excluded and the rest subsampled to 10,000 reads; most of the eight CND-RA samples passed. Shannon-Wiener, Simpson and clonality indices were calculated with the VDJtools CalcDiversityStats function on data subsampled to 10,000 reads. Non-singleton TCRbeta clonotypes were hard-matched, with no mismatches allowed, against VDJdb to infer antigen specificity. CDR3 sequences that differed by one amino acid (Hamming distance 1) were grouped together into clusters with potentially shared antigen targets. Public clonotypes were tested for group enrichment with one-sided Fisher's exact tests after resampling groups to six samples, repeated ten times. The immuneACCESS repertoire file appears here via TCRdb, limited to in-frame rearrangements. These files lack a portion of the clones; in checked studies, under half of the deficit traces to unresolved V genes, and the cause of the others is not known. That table is the source of V, J and clone size, and D and trimming were worked out from the DNA. Across this sample there are fewer than 1,000 clones, with over 65% seen only once. The ten biggest clones cover roughly 20% of the sample.

Results the study describes overall, beyond this receptor: CND-RA repertoires showed more CMV-reactive and fewer influenza A-reactive CD8+ TCRbeta sequences than controls and other RA subtypes. With age adjusted for, CD8+ TCRbeta repertoires in CND-RA patients appeared less diverse and more clonal than repertoires in other RA subtypes. The authors read the apparently distinct set of enriched public clonotypes carried by CND-RA patients as support for a separate disease subset. The small size of the CND-RA cohort was acknowledged as a study limitation. Across the 95,000 to 150,000 clonotypes tested, no public clonotype enrichment was retained after Benjamini-Hochberg correction. Because diagnostic samples were lacking, the TCR repertoire differences may partly reflect years of poor disease control rather than having been present at onset.

On this clone itself: The antigen this receptor binds is unknown. No base qualities exist here, and no much larger clone lies one base off it.

The CDR3 starts with the cysteine, ends with the phenylalanine, and has 14 residues. Left in the record is the CDR3 DNA by itself, 42 bases read in frame from the first base. Trimming leaves V shorter by 0 bases and J shorter by 7 bases, with the junction holding 8 bases beyond the gene matches. Based on the germline V gene (reference sequence), the CDR1 and CDR2 sequences are GTSNPN and SVGIG. The chain is made from TRBV30 and TRBJ1-2; TRBD1 aligns with 7 central bases. The receptor was isolated from a woman between 60 and 79 years old with seronegative destructive rheumatoid arthritis. Specimen: CD8+ T cells from blood. CDR3 sequence: CAWSVVQGTVGYTF. The bases are TGTGCCTGGAGTGTGGTACAGGGGACGGTTGGCTACACCTTC. Outside the CDR3, residues come from the reference TRBV30 and TRBJ1-2 proteins, so the full variable domain is: SQTIHQWPATLVQPVGSPLSLECTVEGTSNPNLYWYRQAAGRGLQLLFYSVGIGQISSEVPQNLSASRPQDRQFILSSKKLLLSDSGFYLCAWSVVQGTVGYTFGSGTRLTVV.